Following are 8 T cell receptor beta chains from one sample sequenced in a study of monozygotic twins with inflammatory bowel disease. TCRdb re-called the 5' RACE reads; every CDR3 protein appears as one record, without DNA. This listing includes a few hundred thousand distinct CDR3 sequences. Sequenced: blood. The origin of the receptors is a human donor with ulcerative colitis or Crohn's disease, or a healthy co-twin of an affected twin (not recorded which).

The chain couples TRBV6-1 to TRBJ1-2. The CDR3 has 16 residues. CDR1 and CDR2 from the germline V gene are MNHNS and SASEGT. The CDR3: CASSPPAAVGNYGYTF.

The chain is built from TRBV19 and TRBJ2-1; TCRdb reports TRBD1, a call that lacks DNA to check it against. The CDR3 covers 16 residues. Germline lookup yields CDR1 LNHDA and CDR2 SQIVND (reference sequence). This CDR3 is CASSWGGRSSYNEQFF.

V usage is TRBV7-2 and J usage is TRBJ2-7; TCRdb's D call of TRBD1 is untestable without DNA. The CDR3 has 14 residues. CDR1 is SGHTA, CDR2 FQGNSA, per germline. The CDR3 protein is CASSFGGFSYEQYF.

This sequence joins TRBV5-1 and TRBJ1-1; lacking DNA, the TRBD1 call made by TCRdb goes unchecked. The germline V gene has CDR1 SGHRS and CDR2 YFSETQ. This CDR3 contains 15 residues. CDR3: CASSAGTGSGAEAFF.

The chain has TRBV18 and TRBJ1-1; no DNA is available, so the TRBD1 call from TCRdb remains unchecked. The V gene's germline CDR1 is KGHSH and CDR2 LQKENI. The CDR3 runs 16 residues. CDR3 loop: CASSPLSGTENTEAFF.

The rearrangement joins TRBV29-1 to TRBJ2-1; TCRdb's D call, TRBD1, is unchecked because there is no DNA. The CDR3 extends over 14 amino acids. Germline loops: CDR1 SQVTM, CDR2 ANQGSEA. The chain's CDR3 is CSVVWTGPYNEQFF.

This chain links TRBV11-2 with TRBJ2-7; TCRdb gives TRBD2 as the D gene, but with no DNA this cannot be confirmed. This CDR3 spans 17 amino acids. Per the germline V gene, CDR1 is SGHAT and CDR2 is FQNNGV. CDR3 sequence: CASSLRSRGSGGFEQYF. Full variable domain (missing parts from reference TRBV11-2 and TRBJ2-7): EAGVAQSPRYKIIEKRQSVAFWCNPISGHATLYWYQQILGQGPKLLIQFQNNGVVDDSQLPKDRFSAERLKGVDSTLKIQPAKLEDSAVYLCASSLRSRGSGGFEQYFGPGTRLTVT.

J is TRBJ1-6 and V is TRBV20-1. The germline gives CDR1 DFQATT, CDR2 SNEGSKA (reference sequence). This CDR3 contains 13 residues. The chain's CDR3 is CSASTRRASPLHF.